This T cell receptor (beta chain) originates from a study of T cell changes during pregnancy in multiple sclerosis. Assay: immunoSEQ multiplex PCR; the TCRdb copy retains only in-frame clones and omits some. The sample lists 70,000 to 100,000 clones, roughly 95% seen once, with around 1.4% in the top ten. The CDR3 covers 15 residues. Trimming took off 4 bases at V and 7 bases at J, with 16 bases between the two ends. The V gene's germline CDR1 is MGHRA and CDR2 YSYEKL. Specimen: peripheral blood, collected in the third trimester of pregnancy. The receptor's source is a female donor in good health, enrolled as a control in a pregnancy study. This chain connects TRBV4-1 to TRBJ1-4; a possible D gene is TRBD1 (6 bases). CDR3 nucleotides: TGCGCCAGCAGCCTGAGGGGGGGGCTTGGTGAAAAACTGTTTTTT. This gives the protein CASSLRGGLGEKLFF.